The 14 T cell receptor beta chains below all came from one sample that was sequenced in a study of immune evolution from preneoplasia to lung adenocarcinoma. Using immunoSEQ multiplex PCR, the repertoire was profiled, and TCRdb retains in-frame clones only, with some absent. The sample lists around 6,300 clones, 65% to 80% occurring once. The source material was FFPE lung adenocarcinoma in situ tissue. These receptor sequences come from a donor at least 70 years old with lung adenocarcinoma.

V and J are TRBV9 and TRBJ2-1; 8 bases are shared with TRBD1. Losses at the gene ends were 3 bases for V and 0 bases for J; bases not matched to a gene: 2. This CDR3 has 15 amino acids. Germline values: CDR1 SGDLS, CDR2 YYNGEE. CDR3: CASSGQGNSYNEQFF. CDR3 DNA: TGTGCCAGCAGCGGACAGGGGAACTCCTACAATGAGCAGTTCTTC.

This clone was seen only a few times. Here the CDR3 DNA reads TGTGCCAGCAGCCGGGGACAGGGGATGGATACGCAGTATTTT. This translates into CASSRGQGMDTQYF. The chain is built from TRBV7-3 and TRBJ2-3; TRBD1 agrees at 10 bases. Germline V gene data show CDR1 as SGHTA and CDR2 as FQGTGA. The CDR3 runs to 14 residues. The V segment lost 5 bases and the J segment 6 bases; nucleotides outside the gene matches: 5. The full variable domain, with the rest looked up from reference TRBV7-3 and TRBJ2-3, is GAGVSQTPSNKVTEKGKYVELRCDPISGHTALYWYRQSLGQGPEFLIYFQGTGAADDSGLPNDRFFAVRPEGSVSTLKIQRTERGDSAVYLCASSRGQGMDTQYFGPGTRLTVL.

This CDR3 is CASSRGTSGSYEQYF. Written as DNA, the CDR3 is TGCGCCAGCAGCCGAGGGACTAGCGGATCCTACGAGCAGTACTTC. The chain uses TRBV4-3 and TRBJ2-7; 11 positions agree with TRBD2. This CDR3 comprises 15 residues. J was trimmed by 1 base and V by 4 bases; bases with no gene match: 3. CDR1 and CDR2 from the germline V gene are LGHNA and YSLEER.

The chain combines TRBV11-3 with TRBJ2-2; unclear D gene. V lost 1 base and J lost 5, with 5 bases in between. Germline loops: CDR1 SGHNT, CDR2 YENEEA. The CDR3 consists of 13 residues. The CDR3 DNA follows: TGTGCCAGCAGCTTAGTAGAGACCGGGGAGCTGTTTTTT. It codes for CASSLVETGELFF. The whole variable domain, filled in from reference TRBV11-3 and TRBJ2-2, reads EAGVVQSPRYKIIEKKQPVAFWCNPISGHNTLYWYLQNLGQGPELLIRYENEEAVDDSQLPKDRFSAERLKGVDSTLKIQPAELGDSAVYLCASSLVETGELFFGEGSRLTVL.

CDR3 bases: TGTGCCAGCAGCTTGGTTTCAGGAGGATCTGGAAACACCATATATTTT. This codes for CASSLVSGGSGNTIYF. This chain uses TRBV5-6 with TRBJ1-3; D is unresolved. The CDR3 spans 16 residues. CDR1 is SGHDT and CDR2 is YYEEEE in the germline V gene. Trimming removed 0 bases from V and 1 base from J, with 11 bases in between.

This chain joins TRBV6-5 and TRBJ2-2; D is unclear. Germline V gives CDR1 MNHEY, CDR2 SVGAGI. The length of the CDR3 is 12 residues. V was trimmed by 6 bases and J by 6 bases, leaving 8 bases between them. This CDR3 is CASRTWSGELFF. In nucleotides, the CDR3 is TGTGCCAGCAGGACATGGTCCGGGGAGCTGTTTTTT.

The rearrangement joins TRBV13 to TRBJ1-1, with D unresolved. CDR1 and CDR2 from the germline V gene are PRHDT and FYEKMQ (reference sequence). This CDR3 comprises 14 residues. V was shortened by 5 bases and J by 0 bases, with 10 bases between the two germline ends. The CDR3 loop reads CASSRRTVNTEAFF. The CDR3, as DNA: TGTGCCAGCAGCCGCCGGACGGTGAACACTGAAGCTTTCTTT.

The chain uses TRBV2 and TRBJ1-1; D is unresolved. Trimming removed 7 bases from V and 8 bases from J, with 11 bases in between. This CDR3 spans 11 amino acids. Germline loops: CDR1 SNHLY, CDR2 FYNNEI. CDR3 residues: CASNFQREAFF. In nucleotides, the CDR3 is TGTGCCAGCAATTTTCAGAGGGAAGCTTTCTTT.

This chain links TRBV15 with TRBJ1-4; D not certain. Germline loops: CDR1 LNHNV, CDR2 YYDKDF (reference sequence). The V end lost 3 bases, the J end lost 8 bases, and 13 bases lay between the germline ends. The CDR3 is 14 amino acids. The CDR3 protein is CATSRRGREEKLFF. CDR3 nucleotides: TGTGCCACCAGCAGGCGGGGTCGAGAAGAAAAACTGTTTTTT.

The rearrangement joins TRBV2 to TRBJ1-6; weak D call: TRBD1 (6 bases). V shed 4 bases and J shed 7 bases, with 11 bases lying between them. The CDR3 has 14 residues. Germline CDR1 SNHLY, CDR2 FYNNEI. The CDR3 protein is CASSVGQGNSPLHF. The CDR3, as DNA: TGTGCCAGCAGTGTGGGGCAGGGGAATTCACCCCTCCACTTT. The full variable domain, in which reference TRBV2 and TRBJ1-6 provide the parts outside the CDR3, is EPEVTQTPSHQVTQMGQEVILRCVPISNHLYFYWYRQILGQKVEFLVSFYNNEISEKSEIFDDQFSVERPDGSNFTLKIRSTKLEDSAMYFCASSVGQGNSPLHFGNGTRLTVT.

The chain joins TRBV5-4 to TRBJ1-6; D perhaps matches TRBD1 (5 bases). With 0 bases removed from V and 10 bases from J, the gap between germline ends came to 11 bases. This CDR3 contains 14 residues. CDR1 is SGHNT, CDR2 YYREEE, per germline (reference sequence). CDR3 sequence reads: CASSLGGVGSPLHF. CDR3 in DNA: TGTGCCAGCAGCTTGGGGGGGGTTGGCTCACCCCTCCACTTT.

This clone was seen only a few times. This rearrangement joins TRBV4-1 to TRBJ1-6; D is ambiguous. The CDR3 sequence is 14 residues long. V was trimmed by 3 bases and J by 7 bases, leaving 10 bases between them. Germline V gene lookup returns CDR1 MGHRA and CDR2 YSYEKL. The DNA of the CDR3 is TGCGCCAGCAGCCAGGGCCCGGGGAATTCACCCCTCCACTTT. It specifies CASSQGPGNSPLHF.

This chain connects TRBV5-5 to TRBJ1-3; maybe TRBD1 (5 bases). V was clipped by 1 base and J by 4 bases, with 15 bases between them. The CDR3 has 16 residues. Germline assignment: CDR1 SGHKS and CDR2 YYEKEE (reference sequence). The CDR3 DNA sequence: TGTGCCAGCAGCTTGTTATTGGCAGGGTTAGGAAACACCATATATTTT. Encoded protein: CASSLLLAGLGNTIYF.

V gene TRBV5-4 combines with J gene TRBJ2-5; 11 nucleotides match TRBD1. The germline gives CDR1 SGHNT, CDR2 YYREEE (reference sequence). With V trimmed by 4 bases and J by 5 bases, 10 bases remained unmatched. This CDR3 is 16 amino acids long. The CDR3, as DNA: TGTGCCAGCAGCCCAGCGGACAGGGGGCGAAGGGAGACCCAGTACTTC. It translates to CASSPADRGRRETQYF.